Here is one T cell receptor beta chain with its context. Its specificity is not known. In germline, CDR1 is ENHRY, CDR2 SYGVKD. Losses at the gene ends were 4 bases for V and 3 bases for J; bases not matched to a gene: 4. The CDR3 length is 15 residues. The sample originates from a study of CD8 T cells in ankylosing spondylitis. Construction of TCR beta libraries was performed using quantitative 5'-RACE with molecular barcodes. TCRdb reanalysed the 5' RACE reads using MiXCR and keeps one entry per CDR3 protein. Among fewer than 250,000 distinct CDR3 sequences listed, 20% to 30% were seen once. Study-wide results and caveats: Reports say disease-linked clones showed up significantly more in matched ankylosing spondylitis synovial fluid. Some of these motif variants have turned up before, in reports on reactive arthritis synovial fluid and blood.

The receptor was isolated from a male donor with ankylosing spondylitis or in good health (not recorded which). The sequenced sample consisted of blood, either unsorted or a sorted T cell fraction (not recorded which). The chain has TRBV10-3 and TRBJ1-5; 9 bases are a match to TRBD1. The CDR3 is CAISAGTGTNQPQHF. CDR3 sequence (DNA): TGTGCCATCAGTGCGGGGACAGGGACCAATCAGCCCCAGCATTTT.